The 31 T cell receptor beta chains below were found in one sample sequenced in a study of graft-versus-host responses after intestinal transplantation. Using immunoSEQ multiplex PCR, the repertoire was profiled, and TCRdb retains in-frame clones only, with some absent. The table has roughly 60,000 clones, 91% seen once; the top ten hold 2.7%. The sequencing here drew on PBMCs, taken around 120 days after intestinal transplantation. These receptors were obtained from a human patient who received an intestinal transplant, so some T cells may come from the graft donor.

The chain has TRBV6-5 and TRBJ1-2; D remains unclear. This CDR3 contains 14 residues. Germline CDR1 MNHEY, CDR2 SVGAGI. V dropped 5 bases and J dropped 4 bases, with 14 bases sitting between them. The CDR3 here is CASSPSTILYGYTF. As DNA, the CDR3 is TGTGCCAGCAGTCCTTCGACGATCCTCTATGGCTACACCTTC.

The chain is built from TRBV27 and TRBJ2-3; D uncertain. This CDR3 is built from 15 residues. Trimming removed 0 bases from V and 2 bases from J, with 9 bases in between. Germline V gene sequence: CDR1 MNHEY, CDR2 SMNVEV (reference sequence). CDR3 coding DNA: TGTGCCAGCAGTTTATCCCGGAGAAACACAGATACGCAGTATTTT. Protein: CASSLSRRNTDTQYF.

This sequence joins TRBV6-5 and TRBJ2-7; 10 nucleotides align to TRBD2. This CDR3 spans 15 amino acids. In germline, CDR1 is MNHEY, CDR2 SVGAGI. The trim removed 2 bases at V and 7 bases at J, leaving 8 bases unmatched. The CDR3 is CASSYRQLAGSEQYF. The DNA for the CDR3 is TGTGCCAGCAGTTACCGCCAACTAGCGGGATCAGAGCAGTACTTC.

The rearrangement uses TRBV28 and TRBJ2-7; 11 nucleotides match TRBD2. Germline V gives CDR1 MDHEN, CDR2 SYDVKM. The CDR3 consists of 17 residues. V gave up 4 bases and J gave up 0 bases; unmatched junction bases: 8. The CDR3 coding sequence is TGTGCCAGCAGTTCCCAACTAGCGGGGGTCACCTCCTACGAGCAGTACTTC. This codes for CASSSQLAGVTSYEQYF.

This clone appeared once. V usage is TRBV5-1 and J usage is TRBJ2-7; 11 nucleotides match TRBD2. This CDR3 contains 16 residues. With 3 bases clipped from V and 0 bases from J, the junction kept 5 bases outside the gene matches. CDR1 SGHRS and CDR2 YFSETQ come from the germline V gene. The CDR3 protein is CASSSLAGGYSYEQYF. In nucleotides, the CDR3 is TGCGCCAGCAGCTCCTTAGCGGGGGGGTACTCCTACGAGCAGTACTTC.

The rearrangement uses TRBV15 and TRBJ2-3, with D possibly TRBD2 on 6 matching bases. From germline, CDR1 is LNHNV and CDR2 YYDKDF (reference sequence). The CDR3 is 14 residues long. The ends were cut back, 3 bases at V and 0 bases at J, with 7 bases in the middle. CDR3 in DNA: TGTGCCACCAGCAGGACTAGAAGCACAGATACGCAGTATTTT. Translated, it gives CATSRTRSTDTQYF.

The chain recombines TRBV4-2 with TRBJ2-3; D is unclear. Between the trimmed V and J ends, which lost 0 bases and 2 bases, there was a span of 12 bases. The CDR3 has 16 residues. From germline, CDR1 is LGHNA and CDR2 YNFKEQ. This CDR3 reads CASSQEGDGLTDTQYF. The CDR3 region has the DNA TGTGCCAGCAGCCAAGAGGGCGACGGTCTCACAGATACGCAGTATTTT.

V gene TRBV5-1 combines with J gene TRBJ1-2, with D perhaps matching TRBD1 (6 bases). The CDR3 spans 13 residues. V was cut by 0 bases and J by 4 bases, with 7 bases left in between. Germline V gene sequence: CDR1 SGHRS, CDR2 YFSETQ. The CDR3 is CASSLEGGYGYTF. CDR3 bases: TGCGCCAGCAGCTTGGAGGGGGGCTATGGCTACACCTTC.

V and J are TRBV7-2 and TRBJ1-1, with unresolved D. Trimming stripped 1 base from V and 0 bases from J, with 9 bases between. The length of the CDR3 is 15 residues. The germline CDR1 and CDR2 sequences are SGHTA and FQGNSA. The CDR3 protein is CASSLGSRMNTEAFF. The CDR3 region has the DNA TGTGCCAGCAGCTTAGGTAGCCGCATGAACACTGAAGCTTTCTTT.

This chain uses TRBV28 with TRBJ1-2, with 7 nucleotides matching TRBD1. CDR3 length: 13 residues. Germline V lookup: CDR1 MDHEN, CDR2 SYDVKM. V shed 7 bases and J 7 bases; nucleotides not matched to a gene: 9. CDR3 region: CASNPAGQSGYTF. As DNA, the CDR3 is TGTGCCAGCAACCCGGCGGGACAGAGTGGCTACACCTTC.

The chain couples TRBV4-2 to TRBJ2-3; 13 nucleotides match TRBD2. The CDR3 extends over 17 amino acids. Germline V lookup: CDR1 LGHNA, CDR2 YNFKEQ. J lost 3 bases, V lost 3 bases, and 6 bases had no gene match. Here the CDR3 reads CASSHRTSGGSTDTQYF. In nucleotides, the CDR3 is TGTGCCAGCAGCCATCGGACTAGCGGGGGATCGACAGATACGCAGTATTTT.

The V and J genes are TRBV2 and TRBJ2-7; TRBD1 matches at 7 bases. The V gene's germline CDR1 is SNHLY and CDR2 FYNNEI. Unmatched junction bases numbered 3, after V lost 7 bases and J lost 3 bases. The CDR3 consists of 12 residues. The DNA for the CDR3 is TGTGCCAGCAAAGGGGGCTACTACGAGCAGTACTTC. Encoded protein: CASKGGYYEQYF. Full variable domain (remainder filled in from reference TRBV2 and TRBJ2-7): EPEVTQTPSHQVTQMGQEVILRCVPISNHLYFYWYRQILGQKVEFLVSFYNNEISEKSEIFDDQFSVERPDGSNFTLKIRSTKLEDSAMYFCASKGGYYEQYFGPGTRLTVT.

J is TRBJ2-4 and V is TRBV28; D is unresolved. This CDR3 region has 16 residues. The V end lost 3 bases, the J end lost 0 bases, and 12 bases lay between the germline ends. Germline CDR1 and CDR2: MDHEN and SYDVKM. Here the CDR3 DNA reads TGTGCCAGCAGTTTGCCCCTCCACAGAGCCAAAAACATTCAGTACTTC. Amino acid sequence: CASSLPLHRAKNIQYF.

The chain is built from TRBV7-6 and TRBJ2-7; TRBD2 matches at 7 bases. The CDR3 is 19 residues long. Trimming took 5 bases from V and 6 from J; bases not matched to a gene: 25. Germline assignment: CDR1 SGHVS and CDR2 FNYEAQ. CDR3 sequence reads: CASSPPDISSGAWGIEQYF. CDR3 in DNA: TGTGCCAGCAGCCCCCCGGACATCTCGAGCGGGGCCTGGGGGATCGAGCAGTACTTC.

This CDR3 is CASSVGEGGGRGTYEQYF. Written as DNA, the CDR3 is TGTGCCAGCAGCGTAGGGGAGGGGGGAGGGAGGGGAACCTACGAGCAGTACTTC. V usage is TRBV9 and J usage is TRBJ2-7, with D perhaps matching TRBD2 (7 bases). Trimming left V 0 bases short and J 2 bases short, with 21 bases between. CDR3 length equals 18 residues. Germline V lookup: CDR1 SGDLS, CDR2 YYNGEE.

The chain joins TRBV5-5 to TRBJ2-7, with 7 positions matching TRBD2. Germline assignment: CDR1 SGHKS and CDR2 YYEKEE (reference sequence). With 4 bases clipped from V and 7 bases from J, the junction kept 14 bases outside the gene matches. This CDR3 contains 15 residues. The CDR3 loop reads CASSPSPRWGGEQYF. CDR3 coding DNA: TGTGCCAGCAGCCCCAGCCCCAGGTGGGGGGGTGAGCAGTACTTC.

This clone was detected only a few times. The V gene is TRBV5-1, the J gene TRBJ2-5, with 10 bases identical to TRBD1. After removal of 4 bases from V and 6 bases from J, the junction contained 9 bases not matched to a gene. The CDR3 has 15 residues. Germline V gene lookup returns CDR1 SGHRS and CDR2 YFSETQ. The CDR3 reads CASSESTGGTKTQYF. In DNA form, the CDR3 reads TGCGCCAGCAGCGAATCGACAGGGGGCACGAAGACCCAGTACTTC.

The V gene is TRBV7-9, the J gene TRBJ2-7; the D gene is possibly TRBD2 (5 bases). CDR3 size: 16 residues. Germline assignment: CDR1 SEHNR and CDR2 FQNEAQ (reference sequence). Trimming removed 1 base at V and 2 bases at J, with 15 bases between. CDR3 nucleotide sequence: TGTGCCAGCAGCTTAGTGTCAGGTTTCGGGGCCTACGAGCAGTACTTC. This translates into CASSLVSGFGAYEQYF.

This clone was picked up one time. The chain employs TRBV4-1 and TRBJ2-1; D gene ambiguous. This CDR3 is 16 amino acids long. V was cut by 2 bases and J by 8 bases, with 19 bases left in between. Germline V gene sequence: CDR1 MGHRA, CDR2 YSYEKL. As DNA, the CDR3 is TGCGCCAGCAGCCAACCCCAGCTGGGCCTCGAGGATGAGCAGTTCTTC. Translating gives CASSQPQLGLEDEQFF.

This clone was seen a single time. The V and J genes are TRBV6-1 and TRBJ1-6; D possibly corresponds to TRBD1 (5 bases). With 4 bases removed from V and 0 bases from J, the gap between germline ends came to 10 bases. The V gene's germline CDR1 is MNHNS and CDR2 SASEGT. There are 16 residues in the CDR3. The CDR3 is CASSAGLSSYNSPLHF. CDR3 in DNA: TGTGCCAGCAGTGCGGGGCTTAGCTCCTATAATTCACCCCTCCACTTT.

CDR3 residues: CATSRGGVAFSYEQYF. The CDR3 DNA is TGTGCCACCAGCAGAGGAGGAGTAGCCTTCTCCTACGAGCAGTACTTC. This chain connects TRBV15 to TRBJ2-7; the D is unclear. The length of the CDR3 is 16 residues. Germline assignment: CDR1 LNHNV and CDR2 YYDKDF (reference sequence). V gave up 1 base and J gave up 0 bases, with 13 bases separating them.

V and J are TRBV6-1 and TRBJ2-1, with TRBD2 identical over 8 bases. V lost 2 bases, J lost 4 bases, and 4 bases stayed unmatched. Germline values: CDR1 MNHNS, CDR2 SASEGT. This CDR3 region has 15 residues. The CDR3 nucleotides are TGTGCCAGCAGTGAAACGGGGGGGGCGTACAATGAGCAGTTCTTC. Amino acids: CASSETGGAYNEQFF.

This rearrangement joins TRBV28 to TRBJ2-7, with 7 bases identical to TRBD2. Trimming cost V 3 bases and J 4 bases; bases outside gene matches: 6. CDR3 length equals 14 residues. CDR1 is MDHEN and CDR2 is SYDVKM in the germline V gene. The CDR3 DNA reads TGTGCCAGCAGTTTCACTAGCGCCGGGTACGAGCAGTACTTC. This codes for CASSFTSAGYEQYF.

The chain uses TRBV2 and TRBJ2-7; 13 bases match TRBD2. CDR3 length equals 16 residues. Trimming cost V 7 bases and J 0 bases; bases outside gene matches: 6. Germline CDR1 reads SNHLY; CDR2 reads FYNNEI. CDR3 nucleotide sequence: TGTGCCAGCACTGGAACTAGCGGGGGGGCCTCCTACGAGCAGTACTTC. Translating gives CASTGTSGGASYEQYF. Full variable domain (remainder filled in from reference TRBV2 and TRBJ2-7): EPEVTQTPSHQVTQMGQEVILRCVPISNHLYFYWYRQILGQKVEFLVSFYNNEISEKSEIFDDQFSVERPDGSNFTLKIRSTKLEDSAMYFCASTGTSGGASYEQYFGPGTRLTVT.

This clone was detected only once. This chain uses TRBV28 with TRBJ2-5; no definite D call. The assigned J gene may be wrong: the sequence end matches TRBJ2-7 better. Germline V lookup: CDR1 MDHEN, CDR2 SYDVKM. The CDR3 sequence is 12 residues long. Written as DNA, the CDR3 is TGTGCCAGCAGTTTAATAGCTTACGAGCAGTACTTC. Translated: CASSLIAYEQYF.

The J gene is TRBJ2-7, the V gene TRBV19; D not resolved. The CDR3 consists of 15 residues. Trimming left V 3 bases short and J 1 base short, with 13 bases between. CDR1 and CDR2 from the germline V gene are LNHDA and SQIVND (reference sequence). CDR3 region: CASSIFLGPSYEQYF. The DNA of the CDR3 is TGTGCCAGTAGTATTTTCCTAGGTCCTTCCTACGAGCAGTACTTC.

Here the CDR3 DNA reads TGTGCCAGCAGCCAGGGTGGACAGGGCGCAGATACGCAGTATTTT. It is translated as CASSQGGQGADTQYF. The V call is TRBV7-2, the J call TRBJ2-3; 8 nucleotides line up with TRBD1. J lost 4 bases, V lost 5 bases, and 8 bases had no gene match. The CDR3 contains 15 residues. Germline V gene sequence: CDR1 SGHTA, CDR2 FQGNSA. The full variable domain, with the rest looked up from reference TRBV7-2 and TRBJ2-3, is GAGVSQSPSNKVTEKGKDVELRCDPISGHTALYWYRQSLGQGLEFLIYFQGNSAPDKSGLPSDRFSAERTGGSVSTLTIQRTQQEDSAVYLCASSQGGQGADTQYFGPGTRLTVL.

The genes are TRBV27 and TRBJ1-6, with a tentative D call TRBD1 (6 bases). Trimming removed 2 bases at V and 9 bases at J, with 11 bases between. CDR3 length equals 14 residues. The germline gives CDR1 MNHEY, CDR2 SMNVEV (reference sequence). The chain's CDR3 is CASSLRDKFSPLHF. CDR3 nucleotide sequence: TGTGCCAGCAGTTTAAGGGACAAATTTTCACCCCTCCACTTT.

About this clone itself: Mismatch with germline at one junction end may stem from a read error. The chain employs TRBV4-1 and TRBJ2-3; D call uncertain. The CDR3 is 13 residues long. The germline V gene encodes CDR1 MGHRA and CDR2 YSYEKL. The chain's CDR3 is CASSQVATDMQYF. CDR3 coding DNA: TGCGCCAGCAGCCAAGTCGCCACAGATATGCAGTATTTT.

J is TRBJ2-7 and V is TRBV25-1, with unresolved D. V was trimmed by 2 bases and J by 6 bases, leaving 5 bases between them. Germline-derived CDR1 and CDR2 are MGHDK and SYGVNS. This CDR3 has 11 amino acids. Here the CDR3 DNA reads TGTGCCAGCAGTGAAGCCACCGAGCAGTACTTC. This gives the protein CASSEATEQYF.

The CDR3 sequence is CASSPLGQSPLQETQYF. CDR3 bases: TGTGCCAGCAGCCCACTTGGACAATCCCCCTTACAAGAGACCCAGTACTTC. The V gene is TRBV28, the J gene TRBJ2-5; maybe TRBD1 (5 bases). The CDR3 has 17 amino acids. V was shortened by 6 bases and J by 2 bases, with 22 bases between the two germline ends. Germline assignment: CDR1 MDHEN and CDR2 SYDVKM.